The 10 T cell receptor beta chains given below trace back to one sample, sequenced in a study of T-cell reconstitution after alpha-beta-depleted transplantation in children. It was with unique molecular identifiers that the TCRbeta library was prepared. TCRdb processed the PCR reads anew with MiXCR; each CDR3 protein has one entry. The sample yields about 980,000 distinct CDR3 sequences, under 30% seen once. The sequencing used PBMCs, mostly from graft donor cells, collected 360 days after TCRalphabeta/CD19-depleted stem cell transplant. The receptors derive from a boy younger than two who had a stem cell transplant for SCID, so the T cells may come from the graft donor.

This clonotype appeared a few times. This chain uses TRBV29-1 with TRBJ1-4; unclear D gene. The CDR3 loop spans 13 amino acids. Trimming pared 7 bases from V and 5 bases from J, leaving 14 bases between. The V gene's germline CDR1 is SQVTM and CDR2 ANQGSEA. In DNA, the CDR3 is TGCAGCGCCTTGCGCGCGCCCAATGAAAAACTGTTTTTT. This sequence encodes CSALRAPNEKLFF.

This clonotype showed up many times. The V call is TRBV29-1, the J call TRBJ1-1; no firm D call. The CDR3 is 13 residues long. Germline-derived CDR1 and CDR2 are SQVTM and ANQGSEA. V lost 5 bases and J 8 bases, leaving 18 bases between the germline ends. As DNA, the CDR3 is TGCAGCGTTACCAAGCACCCAAGCGAAGAAGCTTTCTTT. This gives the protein CSVTKHPSEEAFF.

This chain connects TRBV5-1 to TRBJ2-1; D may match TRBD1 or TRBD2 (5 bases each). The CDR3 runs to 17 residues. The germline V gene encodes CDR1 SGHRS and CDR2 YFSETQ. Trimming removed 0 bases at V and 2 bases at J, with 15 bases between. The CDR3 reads CASSLGTGTKAYNEQFF. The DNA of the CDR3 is TGCGCCAGCAGCTTGGGAACCGGGACGAAGGCCTACAATGAGCAGTTCTTC.

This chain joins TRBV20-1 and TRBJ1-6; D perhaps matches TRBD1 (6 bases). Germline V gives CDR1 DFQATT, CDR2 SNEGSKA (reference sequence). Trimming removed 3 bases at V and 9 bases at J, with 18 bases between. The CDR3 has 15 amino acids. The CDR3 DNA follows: TGCAGTGCTAGTAGGCCCTTGGGGGCGCGTTCACCCCTCCACTTT. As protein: CSASRPLGARSPLHF.

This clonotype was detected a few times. CDR3 loop: CASSQGRMDEQFF. CDR3 in DNA: TGTGCCAGCAGCCAGGGCCGGATGGATGAGCAGTTCTTC. The J gene is TRBJ2-1, the V gene TRBV4-2; D ambiguous. This CDR3 region has 13 residues. V was clipped by 3 bases and J by 8 bases, with 11 bases between them. CDR1 LGHNA and CDR2 YNFKEQ come from the germline V gene.

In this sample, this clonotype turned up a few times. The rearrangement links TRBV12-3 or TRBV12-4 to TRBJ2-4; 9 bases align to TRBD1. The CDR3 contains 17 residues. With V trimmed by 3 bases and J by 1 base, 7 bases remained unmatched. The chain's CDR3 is CASSFTGGVLAKNIQYF. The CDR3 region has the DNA TGTGCCAGCAGTTTCACAGGGGGCGTCCTGGCCAAAAACATTCAGTACTTC.

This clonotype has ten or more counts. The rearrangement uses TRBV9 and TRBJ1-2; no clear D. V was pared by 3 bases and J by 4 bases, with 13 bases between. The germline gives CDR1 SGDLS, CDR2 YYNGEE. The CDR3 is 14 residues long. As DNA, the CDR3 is TGTGCCAGCAGCGCGGGAGGCTATGGCTATGGCTACACCTTC. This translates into CASSAGGYGYGYTF.

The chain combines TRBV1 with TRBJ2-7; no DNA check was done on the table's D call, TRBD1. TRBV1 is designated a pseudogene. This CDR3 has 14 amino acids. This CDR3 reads CASSEHGVGDEQYF. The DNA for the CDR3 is TGTGCCAGCAGTGAACATGGGGTTGGCGACGAGCAGTACTTC.

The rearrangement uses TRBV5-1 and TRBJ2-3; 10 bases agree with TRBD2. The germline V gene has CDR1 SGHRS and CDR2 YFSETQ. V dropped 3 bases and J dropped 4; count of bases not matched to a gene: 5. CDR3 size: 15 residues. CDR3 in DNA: TGCGCCAGCAGCTCCCGACTAGCGGGCCCAGATACGCAGTATTTT. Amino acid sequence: CASSSRLAGPDTQYF.

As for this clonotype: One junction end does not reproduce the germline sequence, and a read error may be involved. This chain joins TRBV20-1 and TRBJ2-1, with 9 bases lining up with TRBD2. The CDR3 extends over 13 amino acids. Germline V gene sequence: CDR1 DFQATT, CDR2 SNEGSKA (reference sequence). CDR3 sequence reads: CSPSGVIYNEQFF. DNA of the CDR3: TGCAGTCCTAGCGGGGTTATCTACAATGAGCAGTTCTTC.